This T cell receptor (beta chain) was identified during a study of patients and donors after allogeneic stem cell transplantation. Unmatched junction bases numbered 7, after V lost 2 bases and J lost 5 bases. Germline V gene data show CDR1 as LGHNT and CDR2 as FRNRAP. The CDR3 runs to 15 residues. TCRdb ran MiXCR on the RT-PCR reads and lists one entry per CDR3 protein. The sample has about a million distinct CDR3 sequences, approximately 18% seen once. The chain has TRBV12-5 and TRBJ2-7, with 9 bases matching TRBD1. Input material: blood, either unsorted or a sorted T cell fraction (not recorded which). The receptor comes from a human donor who was either an allogeneic HSCT recipient or a stem cell or donor lymphocyte infusion donor (not recorded which). It is not recorded whose cells these are; they may come from a transplant donor. CDR3 sequence reads: CASGLTGTGTHEQYF. The CDR3 DNA follows: TGTGCTAGTGGTTTGACCGGGACAGGGACCCACGAGCAGTACTTC.